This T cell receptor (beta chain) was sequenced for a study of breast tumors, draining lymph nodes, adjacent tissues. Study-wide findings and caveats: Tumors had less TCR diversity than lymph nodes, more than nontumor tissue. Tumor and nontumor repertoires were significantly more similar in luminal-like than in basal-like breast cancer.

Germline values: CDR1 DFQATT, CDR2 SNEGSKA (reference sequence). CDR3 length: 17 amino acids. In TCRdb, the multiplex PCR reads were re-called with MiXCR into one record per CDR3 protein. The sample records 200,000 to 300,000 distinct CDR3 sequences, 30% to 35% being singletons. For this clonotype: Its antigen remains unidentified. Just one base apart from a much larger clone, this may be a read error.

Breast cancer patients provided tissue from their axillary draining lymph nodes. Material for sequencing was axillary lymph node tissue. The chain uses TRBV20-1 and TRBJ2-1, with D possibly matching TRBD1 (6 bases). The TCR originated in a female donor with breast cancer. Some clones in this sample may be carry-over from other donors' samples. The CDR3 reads CSARDHHLQGSGNERFF. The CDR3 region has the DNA TGCAGTGCTAGGGACCATCACCTCCAGGGGTCCGGGAATGAGCGGTTCTTC.